This TCR beta chain was sequenced for a study of regulatory T cells in long-lasting Graves disease. Study-wide context: The study counted Graves' disease as persistent given over 5 years of antithyroid drugs and positive TSH receptor antibodies. Findings of the study overall: Compared with new cases, persistent Graves' patients showed reduced TCR diversity. Investigators studied peripheral blood only, not thyroid tissue. TRBV28 was favored in persistent disease, as were TRBJ1-2 and TRBJ2-5.

This clonotype appeared a single time. Its antigen remains unknown. TCR beta libraries were built with iRepertoire HTBI primers and Arm-PCR of CDR3 regions. One entry per CDR3 protein results from TCRdb running MiXCR on the multiplex PCR reads. The sample consists of a few hundred thousand distinct CDR3 sequences, 20% to 25% of them appearing once. As for time point: persistent/refractory GD, antithyroid drugs over 5 years with positive TRAb. Preparation of the TCR library used RNA extracted from PBMCs. V was clipped by 0 bases and J by 7 bases, with 13 bases between them. CDR3 length equals 13 residues. Germline loops: CDR1 GTSNPN, CDR2 SVGIG (reference sequence).

The input for sequencing was peripheral blood mononuclear cells (PBMCs), taken when the disease was refractory, from a patient treated with antithyroid drugs. The TCR comes from a female donor with Graves disease. The chain joins TRBV30 to TRBJ2-7; tentative D call: TRBD2 (5 bases). Written as DNA, the CDR3 is TGTGCCTGGAGTGTACGGGGTCTGGTGGAGCAGTACTTC. Amino acid sequence: CAWSVRGLVEQYF.